The clone carrying this TCR beta chain was observed a few times. This record belongs to a study of patients and donors after allogeneic stem cell transplantation. The germline gives CDR1 LNHNV, CDR2 YYDKDF (reference sequence). This CDR3 has 16 amino acids. The ends lost 1 base at V and 7 bases at J; junction bases unmatched: 9. TCRdb recomputed calls from the RT-PCR reads with MiXCR, one row per CDR3 protein. The sample lists some 960,000 distinct CDR3 sequences, more than 15% occurring once. The chain couples TRBV15 to TRBJ2-2; 7 bases agree with TRBD1. The clonotype was recovered from a human donor who was either an allogeneic HSCT recipient or a stem cell or donor lymphocyte infusion donor (not recorded which). It is not recorded whose cells these are; they may come from a transplant donor. Sequencing was performed on blood, either unsorted or a sorted T cell fraction (not recorded which). Here the CDR3 reads CATSRGLEGADGELFF. CDR3 sequence (DNA): TGTGCCACCAGCAGAGGCTTAGAGGGGGCCGACGGGGAGCTGTTTTTT.